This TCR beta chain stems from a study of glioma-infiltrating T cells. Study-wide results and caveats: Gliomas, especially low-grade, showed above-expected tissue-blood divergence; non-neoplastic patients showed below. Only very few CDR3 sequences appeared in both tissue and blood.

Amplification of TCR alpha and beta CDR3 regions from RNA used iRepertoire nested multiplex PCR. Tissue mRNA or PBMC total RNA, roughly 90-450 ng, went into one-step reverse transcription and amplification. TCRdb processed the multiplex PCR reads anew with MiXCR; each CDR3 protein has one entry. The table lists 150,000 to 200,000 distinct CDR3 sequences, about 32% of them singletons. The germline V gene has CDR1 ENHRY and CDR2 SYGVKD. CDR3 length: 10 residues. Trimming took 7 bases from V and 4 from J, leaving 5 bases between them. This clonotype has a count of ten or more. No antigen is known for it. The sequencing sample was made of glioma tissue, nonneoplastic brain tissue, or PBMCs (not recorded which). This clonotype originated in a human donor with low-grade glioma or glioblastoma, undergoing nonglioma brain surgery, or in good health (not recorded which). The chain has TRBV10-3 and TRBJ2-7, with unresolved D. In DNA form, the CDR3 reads TGTGCCATCACTCCGTACGAGCAGTACTTC. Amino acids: CAITPYEQYF.